The entry below describes one T cell receptor beta chain. From germline, CDR1 is KGHSH and CDR2 LQKENI. This CDR3 is 13 amino acids long. Deletions cut 3 bases from V and 5 bases from J, with 9 bases between. This sample was taken from a study of shared clonotypes between healthy human individuals. Repertoires were generated with immunoSEQ multiplex PCR, while TCRdb's copy carries only in-frame clones and drops some. This sample has millions of clones; about 95% occur once, and the top ten carry about 0.13%. What was sequenced was naive CD4+ T cells sorted from blood. Sample subset: CD45RA+ positively selected. J is TRBJ2-3 and V is TRBV18; D not resolved. This sequence originates from a man between 18 and 29 years old in good health. CDR3 protein: CASSPGIQDTQYF. The CDR3 DNA reads as TGTGCCAGCTCACCCGGAATCCAAGATACGCAGTATTTT.